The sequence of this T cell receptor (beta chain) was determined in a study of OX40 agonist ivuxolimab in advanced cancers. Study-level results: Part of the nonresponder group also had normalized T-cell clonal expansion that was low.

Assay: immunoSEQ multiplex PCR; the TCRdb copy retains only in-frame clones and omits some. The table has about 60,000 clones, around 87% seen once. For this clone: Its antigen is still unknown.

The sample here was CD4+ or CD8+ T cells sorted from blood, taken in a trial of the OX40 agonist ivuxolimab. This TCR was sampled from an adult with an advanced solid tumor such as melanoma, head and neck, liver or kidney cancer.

This chain's CDR3 is CASSTTGALSTDTQYF. Written as DNA, the CDR3 is TGTGCCAGCAGCACAACGGGGGCGCTTTCCACAGATACGCAGTATTTT. This rearrangement joins TRBV7-2 to TRBJ2-3; the D gene could be TRBD1 or TRBD2 (6 bases each). The V end was cut by 5 bases, the J end by 2 bases, with 17 bases between. The CDR3 has 16 residues. CDR1 and CDR2 (germline): SGHTA, FQGNSA.